A single T cell receptor beta chain is shown here with its context. Its specificity is not known. This entry is derived from a study of T cells after yellow fever vaccination. Study results and limitations: Post-booster reappearance was seen for most primary-vaccination clones (96% CD4, around 90% CD8).

Trimming stripped 2 bases from V and 6 bases from J, with 9 bases between. Germline V lookup: CDR1 SQVTM, CDR2 ANQGSEA. The CDR3 is 12 residues long. 5'RACE template switching added a universal primer site and UMIs to TCR cDNA. TCRdb re-derived calls from the 5' RACE reads in MiXCR, one entry per CDR3 protein. The table shows some 300,000 distinct CDR3 sequences, with around 3.6% occurring only once. The sample was PBMCs, taken on the day of the yellow fever booster vaccination. The TCR was taken from a man between 18 and 35 years old who received the YFV17D yellow fever vaccine. The rearrangement joins TRBV29-1 to TRBJ2-3; D might be TRBD1 or TRBD2, each matching 5 bases. CDR3 nucleotides: TGCAGCGTTGAACTCTGGGGGGATACGCAGTATTTT. It encodes CSVELWGDTQYF.